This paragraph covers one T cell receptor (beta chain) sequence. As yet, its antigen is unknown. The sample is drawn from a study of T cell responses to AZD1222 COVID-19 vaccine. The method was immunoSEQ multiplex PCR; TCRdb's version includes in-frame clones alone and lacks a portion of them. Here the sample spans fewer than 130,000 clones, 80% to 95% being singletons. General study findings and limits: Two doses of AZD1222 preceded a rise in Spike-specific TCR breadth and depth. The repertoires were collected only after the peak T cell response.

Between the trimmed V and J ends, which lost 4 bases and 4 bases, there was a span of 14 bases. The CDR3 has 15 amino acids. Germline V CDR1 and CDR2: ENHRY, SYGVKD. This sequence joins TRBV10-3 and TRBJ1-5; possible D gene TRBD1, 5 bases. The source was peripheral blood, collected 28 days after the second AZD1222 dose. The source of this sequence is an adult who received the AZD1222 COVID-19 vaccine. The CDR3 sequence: CAISGQGSGNQPQHF. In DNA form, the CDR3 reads TGTGCCATCAGTGGTCAGGGAAGTGGTAATCAGCCCCAGCATTTT.